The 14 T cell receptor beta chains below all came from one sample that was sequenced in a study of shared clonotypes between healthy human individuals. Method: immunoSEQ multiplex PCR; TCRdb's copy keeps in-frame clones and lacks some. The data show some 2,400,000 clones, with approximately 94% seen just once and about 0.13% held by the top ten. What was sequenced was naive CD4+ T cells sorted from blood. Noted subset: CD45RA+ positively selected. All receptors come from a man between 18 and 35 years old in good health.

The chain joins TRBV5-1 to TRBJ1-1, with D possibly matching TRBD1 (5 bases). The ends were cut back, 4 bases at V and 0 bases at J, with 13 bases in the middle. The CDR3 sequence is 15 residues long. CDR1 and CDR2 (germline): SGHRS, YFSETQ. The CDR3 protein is CASSPLGTLNTEAFF. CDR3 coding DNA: TGCGCCAGCAGCCCCTTAGGGACTTTGAACACTGAAGCTTTCTTT.

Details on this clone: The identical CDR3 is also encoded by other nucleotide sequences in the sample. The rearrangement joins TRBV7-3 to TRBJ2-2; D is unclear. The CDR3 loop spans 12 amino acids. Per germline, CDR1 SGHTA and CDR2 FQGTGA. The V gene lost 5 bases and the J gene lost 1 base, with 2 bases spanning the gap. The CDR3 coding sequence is TGTGCCAGCAGCAAGAACACCGGGGAGCTGTTTTTT. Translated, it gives CASSKNTGELFF.

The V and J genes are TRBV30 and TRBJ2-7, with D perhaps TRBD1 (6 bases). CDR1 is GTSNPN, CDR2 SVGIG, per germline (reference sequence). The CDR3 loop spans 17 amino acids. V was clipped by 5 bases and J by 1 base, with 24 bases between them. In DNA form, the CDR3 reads TGTGCCTGGGCCAAAATTACCGGGACAAGGGGGTCCTACGAGCAGTACTTC. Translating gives CAWAKITGTRGSYEQYF.

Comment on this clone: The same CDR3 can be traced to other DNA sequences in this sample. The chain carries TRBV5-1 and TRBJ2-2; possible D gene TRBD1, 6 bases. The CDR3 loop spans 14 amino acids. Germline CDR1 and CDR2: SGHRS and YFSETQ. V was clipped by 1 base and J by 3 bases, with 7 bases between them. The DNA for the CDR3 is TGCGCCAGCAGCTTGCAGGGGCACACCGGGGAGCTGTTTTTT. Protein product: CASSLQGHTGELFF.

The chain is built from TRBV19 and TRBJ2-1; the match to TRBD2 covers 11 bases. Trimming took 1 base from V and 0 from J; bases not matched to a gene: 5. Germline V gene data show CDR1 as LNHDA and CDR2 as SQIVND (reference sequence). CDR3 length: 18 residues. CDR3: CASSIGPTSGSSYNEQFF. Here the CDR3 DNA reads TGTGCCAGTAGTATAGGCCCCACTAGCGGGAGCTCCTACAATGAGCAGTTCTTC.

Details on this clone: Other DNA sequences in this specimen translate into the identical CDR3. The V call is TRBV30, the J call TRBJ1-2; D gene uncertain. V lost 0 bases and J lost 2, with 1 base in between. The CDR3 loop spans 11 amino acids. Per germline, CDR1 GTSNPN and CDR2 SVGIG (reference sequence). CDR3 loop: CAWSVNYGYTF. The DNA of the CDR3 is TGTGCCTGGAGTGTCAACTATGGCTACACCTTC.

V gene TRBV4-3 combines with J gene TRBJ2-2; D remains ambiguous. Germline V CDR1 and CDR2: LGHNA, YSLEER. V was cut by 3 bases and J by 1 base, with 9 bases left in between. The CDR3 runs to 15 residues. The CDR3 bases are TGCGCCAGCAGCCACCTAACAGAGAACACCGGGGAGCTGTTTTTT. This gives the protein CASSHLTENTGELFF.

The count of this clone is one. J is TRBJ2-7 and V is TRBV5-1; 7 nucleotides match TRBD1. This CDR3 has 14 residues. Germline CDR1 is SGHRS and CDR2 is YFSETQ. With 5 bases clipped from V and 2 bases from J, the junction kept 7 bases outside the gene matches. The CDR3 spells CASRETGSTYEQYF. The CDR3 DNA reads TGCGCCAGCAGAGAGACAGGGTCCACCTACGAGCAGTACTTC.

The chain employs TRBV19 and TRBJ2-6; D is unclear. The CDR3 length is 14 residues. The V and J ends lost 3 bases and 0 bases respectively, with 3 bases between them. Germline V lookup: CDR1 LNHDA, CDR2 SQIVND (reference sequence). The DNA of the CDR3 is TGTGCCAGTAGTATGTTCTCTGGGGCCAACGTCCTGACTTTC. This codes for CASSMFSGANVLTF.

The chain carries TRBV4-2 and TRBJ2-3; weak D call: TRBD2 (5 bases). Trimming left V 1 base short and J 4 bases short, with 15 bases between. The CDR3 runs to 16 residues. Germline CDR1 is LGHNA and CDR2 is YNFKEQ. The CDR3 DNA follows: TGTGCCAGCAGCCAAGCACTCGGGGAAGAAGCAGATACGCAGTATTTT. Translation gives CASSQALGEEADTQYF.

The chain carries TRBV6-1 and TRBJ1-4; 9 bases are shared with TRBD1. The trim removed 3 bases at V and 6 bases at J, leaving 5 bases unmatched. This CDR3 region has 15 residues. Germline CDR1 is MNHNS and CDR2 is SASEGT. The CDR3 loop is CASSEGQGDHEKLFF. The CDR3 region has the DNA TGTGCCAGCAGTGAGGGACAGGGCGATCATGAAAAACTGTTTTTT.

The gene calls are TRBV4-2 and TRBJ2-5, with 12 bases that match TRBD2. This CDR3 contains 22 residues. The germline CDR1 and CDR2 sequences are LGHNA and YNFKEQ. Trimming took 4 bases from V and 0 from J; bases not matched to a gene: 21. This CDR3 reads CASSRGSMGLAGGMNYQETQYF. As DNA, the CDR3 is TGTGCCAGCAGCCGAGGGAGTATGGGTCTAGCGGGGGGGATGAACTACCAAGAGACCCAGTACTTC.

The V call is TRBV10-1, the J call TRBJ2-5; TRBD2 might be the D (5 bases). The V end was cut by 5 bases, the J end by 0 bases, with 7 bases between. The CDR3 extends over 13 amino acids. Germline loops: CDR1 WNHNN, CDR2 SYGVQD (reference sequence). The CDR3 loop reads CASSPDYQETQYF. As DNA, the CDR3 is TGCGCCAGCAGTCCGGACTACCAAGAGACCCAGTACTTC.

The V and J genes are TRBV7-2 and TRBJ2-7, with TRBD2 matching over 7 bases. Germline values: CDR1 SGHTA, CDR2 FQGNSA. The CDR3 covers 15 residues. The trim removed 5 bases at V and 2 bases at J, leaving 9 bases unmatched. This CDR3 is CASSRILASAYEQYF. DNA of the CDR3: TGTGCCAGCAGCCGAATACTAGCGAGCGCCTACGAGCAGTACTTC.